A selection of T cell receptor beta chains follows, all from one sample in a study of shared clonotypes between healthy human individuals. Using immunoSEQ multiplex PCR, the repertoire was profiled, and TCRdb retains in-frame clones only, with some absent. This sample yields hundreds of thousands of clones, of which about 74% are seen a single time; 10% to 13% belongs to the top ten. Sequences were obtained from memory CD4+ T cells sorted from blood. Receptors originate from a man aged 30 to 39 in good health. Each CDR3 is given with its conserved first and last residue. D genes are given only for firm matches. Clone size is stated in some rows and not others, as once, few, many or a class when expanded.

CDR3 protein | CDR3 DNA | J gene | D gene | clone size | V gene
CASSESLAGTGELFF | TGCGCCAGCAGTGAGTCGTTAGCGGGGACCGGGGAGCTGTTTTTT | TRBJ2-2 | TRBD2 | NA | TRBV10-1
CASSPGQGLVQETQYF | TGTGCCAGCTCACCGGGACAGGGGCTAGTACAAGAGACCCAGTACTTC | TRBJ2-5 | TRBD1 | NA | TRBV18
CASSFPRTGRGTEAFF | TGTGCCAGCAGTTTTCCCCGGACAGGGCGGGGCACTGAAGCTTTCTTT | TRBJ1-1 | TRBD1 | NA | TRBV28
CASSSRLAANNEQFF | TGTGCCAGCAGCTCGCGACTAGCGGCTAACAATGAGCAGTTCTTC | TRBJ2-1 | TRBD2 | NA | TRBV7-8
CASSLVQGSEQFF | TGTGCCAGCAGCTTAGTTCAGGGCAGCGAGCAGTTCTTC | TRBJ2-1 | NA | NA | TRBV11-2
CASSQRLPQTQYF | TGTGCCAGCAGCCAGCGTTTACCCCAGACCCAGTACTTC | TRBJ2-5 | NA | many | TRBV5-6
CASSASAGGRNYGYTF | TGTGCCAGCAGCGCATCCGCAGGGGGCCGAAACTATGGCTACACCTTC | TRBJ1-2 | TRBD1 | NA | TRBV9
CASTNDRPMNTEAFF | TGTGCCAGCACCAATGACAGGCCTATGAACACTGAAGCTTTCTTT | TRBJ1-1 | NA | NA | TRBV28
CASSSTRYNEQFF | TGTGCCAGCAGCTCGACTCGATACAATGAGCAGTTCTTC | TRBJ2-1 | NA | NA | TRBV7-8
CASMGPGANVLTF | TGTGCCAGCATGGGACCTGGGGCCAACGTCCTGACTTTC | TRBJ2-6 | NA | NA | TRBV11-2
CASSLGGTYEQYF | TGTGCCAGCAGTTTGGGCGGAACCTACGAGCAGTACTTC | TRBJ2-7 | NA | NA | TRBV28
CASSLGGVGGQETQYF | TGTGCCAGCAGCTTAGGAGGCGTAGGAGGTCAAGAGACCCAGTACTTC | TRBJ2-5 | NA | NA | TRBV7-9
CASSPPRRLAGITDTQYF | TGTGCCAGCAGCCCCCCGCGCCGCTTAGCGGGTATCACAGATACGCAGTATTTT | TRBJ2-3 | TRBD2 | few | TRBV11-2
CASSLELVAAQLQGQFF | TGTGCCAGCAGCTTAGAGTTGGTAGCGGCCCAACTACAGGGGCAGTTCTTC | TRBJ2-1 | NA | NA | TRBV7-2
CASSSVAGAGYEQYF | TGTGCCAGCAGCTCCGTAGCGGGGGCCGGGTACGAGCAGTACTTC | TRBJ2-7 | TRBD2 | few | TRBV11-2
CASSSGQGRSGANVLTF | TGTGCCAGCAGTTCTGGACAGGGGAGGTCTGGGGCCAACGTCCTGACTTTC | TRBJ2-6 | TRBD1 | NA | TRBV28
CASSTGGVGYTF | TGTGCCAGCAGCACAGGGGGTGTCGGCTACACCTTC | TRBJ1-2 | TRBD1 | NA | TRBV9
CASSPLPGGRSYEQYF | TGTGCCAGCTCACCACTACCCGGGGGCAGGTCCTACGAGCAGTACTTC | TRBJ2-7 | NA | many | TRBV18
CASSLPGEAFF | TGTGCCAGCAGCTTACCAGGGGAAGCTTTCTTT | TRBJ1-1 | NA | NA | TRBV11-2
CASSRSREQFF | TGTGCCAGCAGCCGATCTCGCGAGCAGTTCTTC | TRBJ2-1 | NA | few | TRBV7-2
CASSFGENYGYTF | TGTGCCAGCAGCTTTGGAGAAAACTATGGCTACACCTTT | TRBJ1-2 | NA | NA | TRBV5-6
CASSFWAQETQYF | TGTGCCAGCAGCTTTTGGGCTCAAGAGACCCAGTACTTC | TRBJ2-5 | NA | once | TRBV11-2
CASSANRDYNEQFF | TGCGCCAGCAGTGCAAACCGGGACTACAATGAGCAGTTCTTC | TRBJ2-1 | NA | many | TRBV10-1
CASSKPTGATEQYF | TGTGCCAGCAGTAAACCAACAGGGGCCACCGAGCAGTACTTC | TRBJ2-7 | TRBD1 | NA | TRBV6-6
CAITGQKTYEQYF | TGTGCCATCACCGGACAGAAAACCTACGAGCAGTACTTC | TRBJ2-7 | NA | NA | TRBV10-3
CASSEGVGQPQHF | TGTGCCAGCAGTGAAGGAGTTGGGCAGCCCCAGCATTTT | TRBJ1-5 | NA | NA | TRBV6-1
CASSPLAGGYNEQFF | TGTGCCAGCAGCCCACTAGCGGGAGGGTACAATGAGCAGTTCTTC | TRBJ2-1 | TRBD2 | few | TRBV7-2
CASSGDSATGELFF | TGTGCCAGCTCAGGGGACAGCGCCACCGGGGAGCTGTTTTTT | TRBJ2-2 | TRBD1 | NA | TRBV18
CASSIAGETTEQFF | TGTGCCAGTAGTATAGCGGGAGAAACGACTGAGCAGTTCTTC | TRBJ2-1 | NA | NA | TRBV19
CASSLVVGAPYTF | TGTGCCAGCAGCTTAGTCGTGGGCGCGCCGTACACCTTC | TRBJ1-2 | NA | few | TRBV7-2
CAISDSGRAGEQYF | TGTGCCATCAGCGATAGCGGGAGGGCCGGAGAGCAGTACTTC | TRBJ2-7 | TRBD2 | once | TRBV10-3
CASSRTGSNYGYTF | TGTGCCAGTAGCAGGACAGGATCTAACTATGGCTACACCTTC | TRBJ1-2 | TRBD1 | NA | TRBV19
CSAWDSDTQYF | TGCAGTGCTTGGGACTCAGATACGCAGTATTTT | TRBJ2-3 | NA | NA | TRBV20-1
CASSRDGDEQFF | TGCGCCAGCAGTAGAGATGGGGATGAGCAGTTCTTC | TRBJ2-1 | NA | NA | TRBV5-1
CASSPVAGGPEYTDTQYF | TGTGCCAGCAGCCCCGTAGCGGGAGGGCCCGAATACACAGATACGCAGTATTTT | TRBJ2-3 | TRBD2 | NA | TRBV4-2
CASSQEYGGVTGELFF | TGCGCCAGCAGCCAAGAGTACGGCGGGGTTACCGGGGAGCTGTTTTTT | TRBJ2-2 | NA | NA | TRBV4-3
CASTPGGRHEQYF | TGTGCCAGCACCCCAGGGGGGCGGCACGAGCAGTACTTC | TRBJ2-7 | NA | few | TRBV7-3
CASSSERAGETQYF | TGCGCCAGCAGCTCCGAGAGGGCGGGGGAGACCCAGTACTTC | TRBJ2-5 | NA | NA | TRBV5-1
CSVVWASKPGELFF | TGCAGCGTTGTATGGGCATCCAAGCCCGGGGAGCTGTTTTTT | TRBJ2-2 | NA | NA | TRBV29-1
CASSYLGIQETQYF | TGTGCCAGCAGTTACCTGGGGATACAAGAGACCCAGTACTTC | TRBJ2-5 | NA | NA | TRBV6-6
CASRLTGTRSVAQYF | TGTGCCAGTAGGTTGACCGGGACTAGGTCGGTTGCGCAGTATTTT | TRBJ2-3 | TRBD2 | few | TRBV19
CSVAQGRGPNTEAFF | TGCAGCGTTGCCCAGGGTAGGGGACCGAACACTGAAGCTTTCTTT | TRBJ1-1 | NA | few | TRBV29-1
CASRPGQEFFQPQHF | TGTGCCAGCAGACCGGGACAGGAGTTTTTTCAGCCCCAGCATTTT | TRBJ1-5 | TRBD1 | NA | TRBV6-6
CASSEGNSRETQYF | TGTGCCAGCAGTGAAGGCAATAGTAGAGAGACCCAGTACTTC | TRBJ2-5 | NA | NA | TRBV6-1
CAIFPDKRTNTGELFF | TGTGCCATTTTCCCGGACAAACGTACGAACACCGGGGAGCTGTTTTTT | TRBJ2-2 | NA | few | TRBV19
CASRRSSTDTQYF | TGCGCCAGCAGACGCAGTAGCACAGATACGCAGTATTTT | TRBJ2-3 | NA | NA | TRBV10-1
CASTKGLAANEQFF | TGTGCCAGCACCAAGGGACTAGCGGCCAATGAGCAGTTCTTC | TRBJ2-1 | TRBD2 | NA | TRBV6-5
CASSWGLGSGNNEQFF | TGTGCCAGCAGTTGGGGGCTCGGGAGCGGCAACAATGAGCAGTTCTTC | TRBJ2-1 | NA | NA | TRBV14
CASRRSGVSVDTQYF | TGTGCCAGCAGGAGGTCGGGAGTGTCTGTAGATACGCAGTATTTT | TRBJ2-3 | NA | NA | TRBV6-1
CASSLVDRQYF | TGTGCCAGCAGCTTAGTTGATAGGCAGTACTTC | TRBJ2-7 | NA | NA | TRBV11-2
CASSYDAAHYNEQFF | TGTGCCAGCAGCTATGACGCAGCGCACTACAATGAGCAGTTCTTC | TRBJ2-1 | NA | NA | TRBV6-1
CAWSTGGTDTQYF | TGTGCCTGGAGTACCGGTGGCACAGATACGCAGTATTTT | TRBJ2-3 | NA | NA | TRBV30
CSVVSSTDTQYF | TGCAGCGTTGTTAGTAGCACAGATACGCAGTATTTT | TRBJ2-3 | NA | NA | TRBV29-1
CASTDRAGGGQPQHF | TGTGCCAGCACCGACCGGGCCGGGGGAGGTCAGCCCCAGCATTTT | TRBJ1-5 | NA | once | TRBV7-2
CASSRTGASYEQYF | TGTGCCAGCAGCCGGACAGGGGCATCCTACGAGCAGTACTTC | TRBJ2-7 | TRBD1 | NA | TRBV7-8